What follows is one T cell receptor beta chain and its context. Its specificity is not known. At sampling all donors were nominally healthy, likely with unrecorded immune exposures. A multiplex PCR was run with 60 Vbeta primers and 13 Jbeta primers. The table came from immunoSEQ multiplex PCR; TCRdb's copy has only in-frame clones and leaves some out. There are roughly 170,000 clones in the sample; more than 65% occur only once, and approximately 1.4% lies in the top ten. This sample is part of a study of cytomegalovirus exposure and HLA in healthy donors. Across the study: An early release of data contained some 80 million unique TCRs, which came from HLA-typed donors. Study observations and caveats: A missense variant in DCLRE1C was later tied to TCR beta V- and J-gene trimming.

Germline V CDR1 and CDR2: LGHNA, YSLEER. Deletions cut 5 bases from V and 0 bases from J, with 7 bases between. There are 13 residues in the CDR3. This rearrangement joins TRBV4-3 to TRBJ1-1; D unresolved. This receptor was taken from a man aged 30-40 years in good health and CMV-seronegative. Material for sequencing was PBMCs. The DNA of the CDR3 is TGCGCCAGCAGCTGGAGATTGAACACTGAAGCTTTCTTT. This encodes CASSWRLNTEAFF.